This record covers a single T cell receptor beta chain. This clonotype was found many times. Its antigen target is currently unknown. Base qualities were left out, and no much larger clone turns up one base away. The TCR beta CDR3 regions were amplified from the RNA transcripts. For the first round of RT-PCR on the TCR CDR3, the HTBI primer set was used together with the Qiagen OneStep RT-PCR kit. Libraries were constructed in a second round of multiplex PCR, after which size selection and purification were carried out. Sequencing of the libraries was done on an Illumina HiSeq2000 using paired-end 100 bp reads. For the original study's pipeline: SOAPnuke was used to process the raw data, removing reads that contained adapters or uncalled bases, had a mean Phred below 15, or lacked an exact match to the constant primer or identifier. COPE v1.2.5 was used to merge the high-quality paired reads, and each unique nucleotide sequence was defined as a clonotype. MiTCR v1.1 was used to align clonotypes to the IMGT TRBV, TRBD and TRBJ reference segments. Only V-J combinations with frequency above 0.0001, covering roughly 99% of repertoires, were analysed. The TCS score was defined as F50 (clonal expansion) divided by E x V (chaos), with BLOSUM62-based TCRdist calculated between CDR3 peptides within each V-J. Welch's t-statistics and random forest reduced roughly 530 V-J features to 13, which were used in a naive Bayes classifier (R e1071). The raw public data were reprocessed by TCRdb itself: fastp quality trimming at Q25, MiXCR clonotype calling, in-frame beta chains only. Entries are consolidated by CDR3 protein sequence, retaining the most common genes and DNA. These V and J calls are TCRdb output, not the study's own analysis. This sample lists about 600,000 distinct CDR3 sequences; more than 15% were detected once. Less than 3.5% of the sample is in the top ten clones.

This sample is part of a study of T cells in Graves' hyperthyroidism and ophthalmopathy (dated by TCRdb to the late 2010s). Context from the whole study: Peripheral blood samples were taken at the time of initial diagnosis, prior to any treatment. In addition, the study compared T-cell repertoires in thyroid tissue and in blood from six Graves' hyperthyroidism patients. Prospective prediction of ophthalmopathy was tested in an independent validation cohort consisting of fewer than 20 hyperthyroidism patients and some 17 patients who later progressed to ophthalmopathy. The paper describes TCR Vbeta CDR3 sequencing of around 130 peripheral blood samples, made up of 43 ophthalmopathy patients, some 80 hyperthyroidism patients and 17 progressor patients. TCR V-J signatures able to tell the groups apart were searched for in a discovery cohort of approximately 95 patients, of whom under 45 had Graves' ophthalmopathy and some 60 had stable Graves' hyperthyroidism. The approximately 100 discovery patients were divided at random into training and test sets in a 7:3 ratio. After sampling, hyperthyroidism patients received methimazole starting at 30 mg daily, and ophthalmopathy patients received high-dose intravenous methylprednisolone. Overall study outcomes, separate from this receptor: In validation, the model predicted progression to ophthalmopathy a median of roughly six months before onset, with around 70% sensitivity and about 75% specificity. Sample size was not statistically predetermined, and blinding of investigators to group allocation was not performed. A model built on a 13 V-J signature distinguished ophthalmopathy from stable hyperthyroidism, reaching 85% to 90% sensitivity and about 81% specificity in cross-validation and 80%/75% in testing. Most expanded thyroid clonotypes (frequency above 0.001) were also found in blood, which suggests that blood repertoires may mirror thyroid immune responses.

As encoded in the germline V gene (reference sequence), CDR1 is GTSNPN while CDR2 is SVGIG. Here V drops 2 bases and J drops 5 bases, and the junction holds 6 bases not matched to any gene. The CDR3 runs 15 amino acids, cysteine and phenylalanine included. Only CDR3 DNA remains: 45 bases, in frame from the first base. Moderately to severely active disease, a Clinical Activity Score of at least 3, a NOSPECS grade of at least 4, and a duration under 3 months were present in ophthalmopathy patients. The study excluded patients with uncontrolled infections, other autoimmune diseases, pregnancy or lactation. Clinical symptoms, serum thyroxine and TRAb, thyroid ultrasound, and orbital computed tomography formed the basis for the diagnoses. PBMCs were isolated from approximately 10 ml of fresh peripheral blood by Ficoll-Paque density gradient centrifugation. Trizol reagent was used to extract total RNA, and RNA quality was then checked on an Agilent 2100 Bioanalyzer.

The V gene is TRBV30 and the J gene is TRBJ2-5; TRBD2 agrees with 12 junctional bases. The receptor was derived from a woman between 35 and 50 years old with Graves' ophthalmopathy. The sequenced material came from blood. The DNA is TGTGCCTGGAGTAGATGGACTAGCGGGGCCGAGACCCAGTACTTC. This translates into CAWSRWTSGAETQYF.